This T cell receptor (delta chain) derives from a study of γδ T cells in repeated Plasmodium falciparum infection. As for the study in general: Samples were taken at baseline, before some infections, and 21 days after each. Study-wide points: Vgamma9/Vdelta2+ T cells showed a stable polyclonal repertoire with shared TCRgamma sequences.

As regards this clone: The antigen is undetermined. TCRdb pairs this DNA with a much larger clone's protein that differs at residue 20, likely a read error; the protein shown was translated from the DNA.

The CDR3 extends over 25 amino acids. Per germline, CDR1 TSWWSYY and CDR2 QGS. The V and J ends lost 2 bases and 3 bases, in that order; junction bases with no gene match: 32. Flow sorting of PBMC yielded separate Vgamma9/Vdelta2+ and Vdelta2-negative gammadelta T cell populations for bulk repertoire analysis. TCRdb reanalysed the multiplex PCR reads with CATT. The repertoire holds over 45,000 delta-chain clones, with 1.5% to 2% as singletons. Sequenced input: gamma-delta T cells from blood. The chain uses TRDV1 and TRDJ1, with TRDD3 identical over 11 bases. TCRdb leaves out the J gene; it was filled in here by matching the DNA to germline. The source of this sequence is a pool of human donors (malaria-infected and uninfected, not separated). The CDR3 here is CALGEIYIPSYIFFWGILVADKLIF. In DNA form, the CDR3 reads TGTGCTCTTGGGGAAATCTACATCCCTTCCTATATTTTCTTCTGGGGGATACTTGTCGCCGATAAACTCATCTTT.